This T cell receptor beta chain was observed in a study of blood T cell repertoires in COVID-19. About the study: The United States, Italy and Spain supplied acute and convalescent COVID-19 samples. In each case, the material was cDNA or gDNA derived from T cells, B-cell-depleted T cells, or PBMCs.

Methods used by the authors: Counts of nucleated cells, estimated from reference gene primer amplification, were obtained. The repertoire was sequenced with immunoSEQ multiplex PCR; TCRdb's copy has only in-frame clones and lacks some. That table furnishes V, J and clone size, whereas the DNA furnished D and trimming. The table has fewer than 70,000 clones, 78% seen once. The source is a human donor in a cohort sampled during active COVID-19. The sequenced material came from peripheral blood.

The CDR3 reads CAWSETGGNTIYF. The CDR3 DNA is TGTGCCTGGAGTGAAACGGGGGGAAACACCATATATTTT. The V call is TRBV30, the J call TRBJ1-3; D remains ambiguous. The CDR3 is 13 amino acids. V was cut by 1 base and J by 4 bases, with 8 bases left in between. The germline V gene has CDR1 GTSNPN and CDR2 SVGIG (reference sequence).